These 20 T cell receptor beta chains were all obtained from the same sample, sequenced in a study of T cell repertoires in cytomegalovirus infection. Each CDR3 protein is one row after TCRdb ran MiXCR on the reads. The sample has some 350,000 distinct CDR3 sequences; 15% to 20% are singletons. The specimen was PBMCs. These receptors all stem from a human donor in good health (CMV status not recorded). Some clones in this sample may be carry-over from other donors' samples.

The chain couples TRBV20-1 to TRBJ2-3; 11 nucleotides line up with TRBD2. CDR3 size: 15 residues. Germline V lookup: CDR1 DFQATT, CDR2 SNEGSKA (reference sequence). V lost 6 bases to trimming and J lost 4 bases; unmatched junction nucleotides: 9. The CDR3 region is CSAKHGLAGADTQYF. The CDR3 region has the DNA TGCAGTGCCAAACACGGACTAGCGGGTGCAGATACGCAGTATTTT.

In this sample, this clonotype turned up a few times. This rearrangement joins TRBV28 to TRBJ2-5; D uncertain. Trimming left V 3 bases short and J 2 bases short, with 7 bases between. The germline gives CDR1 MDHEN, CDR2 SYDVKM. The CDR3 is 13 residues long. DNA for the CDR3: TGTGCCAGCAGTTTTCTGTCACAAGAGACCCAGTACTTC. Protein sequence: CASSFLSQETQYF.

The chain couples TRBV12-3 or TRBV12-4 to TRBJ2-3; 11 bases line up with TRBD2. The CDR3 sequence is 16 residues long. V gave up 7 bases and J gave up 2 bases; unmatched junction bases: 8. CDR3 coding DNA: TGTGCCAGCAAGACCGGGACTAGCGGACCCACAGATACGCAGTATTTT. This encodes CASKTGTSGPTDTQYF.

This sequence joins TRBV7-2 and TRBJ2-7; 8 nucleotides align to TRBD1. This CDR3 spans 15 amino acids. V dropped 6 bases and J dropped 2; count of bases not matched to a gene: 9. Germline V gives CDR1 SGHTA, CDR2 FQGNSA. The CDR3 coding sequence is TGTGCCAGCAGTTTTGGGACAGGAATCCCCTACGAGCAGTACTTC. Its protein is CASSFGTGIPYEQYF.

This sequence joins TRBV4-1 and TRBJ1-5, with TRBD1 as a possible D gene (5 bases). CDR1 is MGHRA and CDR2 is YSYEKL in the germline V gene. V lost 0 bases, J lost 3 bases, and 18 bases lay in between. The CDR3 spans 18 residues. The CDR3 nucleotides are TGCGCCAGCAGCCAAGATGTGTTCAGGGTCGGGCTCAATCAGCCCCAGCATTTT. Translation: CASSQDVFRVGLNQPQHF.

The chain combines TRBV4-1 with TRBJ2-5; 9 bases line up with TRBD2. The trim removed 0 bases at V and 4 bases at J, leaving 6 bases unmatched. Looked up from germline, CDR1 is MGHRA and CDR2 is YSYEKL. The CDR3 has 16 amino acids. CDR3 sequence reads: CASSQEPTSGIETQYF. In nucleotides, the CDR3 is TGCGCCAGCAGCCAAGAGCCGACTAGCGGCATAGAGACCCAGTACTTC.

This clonotype was counted a few times. The chain couples TRBV20-1 to TRBJ2-5; D is unclear. The CDR3 length is 12 residues. Germline V gives CDR1 DFQATT, CDR2 SNEGSKA (reference sequence). Between the trimmed V and J ends, which lost 7 bases and 2 bases, there was a span of 11 bases. CDR3 coding DNA: TGCAGTGTCCCCTTGCTTCAAGAGACCCAGTACTTC. Its protein product is CSVPLLQETQYF.

As regards this clonotype: One base away lies a much larger clone, so this may be a sequencing read error. The chain joins TRBV7-2 to TRBJ2-7; the match to TRBD2 covers 11 bases. Germline lookup yields CDR1 SGHTA and CDR2 FQGNSA. Unmatched junction bases numbered 5, after V lost 5 bases and J lost 5 bases. This CDR3 contains 14 residues. CDR3 amino acids: CASSVSGRAHEQYF. The CDR3 nucleotides are TGTGCCAGCAGCGTTAGCGGGAGGGCCCACGAGCAGTACTTC.

This chain uses TRBV11-2 with TRBJ2-7; the D call may be TRBD1 or TRBD2 (5 bases each). This CDR3 has 14 residues. Germline V gene data show CDR1 as SGHAT and CDR2 as FQNNGV. V was trimmed by 3 bases and J by 4 bases, leaving 13 bases between them. In DNA, the CDR3 is TGTGCCAGCAGCTTGCAGGCTGGGGGATACGAGCAGTACTTC. Its translation is CASSLQAGGYEQYF.

Details on this clonotype: A much larger clone differs by one base, so this may be a read error. The CDR3 sequence is CASSLATGDTIYF. The CDR3 coding sequence is TGTGCCAGCAGCTTAGCCACCGGAGACACCATATATTTT. The V gene is TRBV7-6, the J gene TRBJ1-3; unclear D gene. The germline V and J ends were trimmed by 0 bases and 8 bases, with 8 bases remaining between them. CDR3 size: 13 residues. CDR1 SGHVS and CDR2 FNYEAQ come from the germline V gene.

This clonotype was counted only a few times. V gene TRBV28 combines with J gene TRBJ2-7; D perhaps matches TRBD1 (5 bases). The V gene's germline CDR1 is MDHEN and CDR2 SYDVKM. The CDR3 loop spans 14 amino acids. Deletions cut 3 bases from V and 0 bases from J, with 9 bases between. The CDR3 spells CASSLLGVSYEQYF. In DNA form, the CDR3 reads TGTGCCAGCAGTTTGTTAGGGGTCTCCTACGAGCAGTACTTC.

This clonotype was found a few times. The chain combines TRBV6-6 with TRBJ1-3; a possible D gene is TRBD1 (6 bases). Germline V gene data show CDR1 as MNHNY and CDR2 as SVGAGI (reference sequence). The germline V and J ends were trimmed by 8 bases and 0 bases, with 17 bases remaining between them. The CDR3 has 16 residues. This CDR3 reads CASGGGQENSGNTIYF. The CDR3 nucleotides are TGTGCCAGCGGGGGGGGGCAGGAGAACTCTGGAAACACCATATATTTT.

This clonotype was counted many times. The chain links TRBV7-8 to TRBJ1-3; D is possibly TRBD1 (5 bases). Per germline, CDR1 SGHVS and CDR2 FQNEAQ. The length of the CDR3 is 15 residues. V was trimmed by 5 bases and J by 2 bases, leaving 13 bases between them. CDR3 sequence: CASSLTGTTGNTIYF. The CDR3 nucleotides read TGTGCCAGCAGCCTGACCGGGACCACTGGAAACACCATATATTTT.

The rearrangement uses TRBV7-6 and TRBJ2-3; D unclear. This CDR3 region has 13 residues. The germline gives CDR1 SGHVS, CDR2 FNYEAQ. V was cut by 5 bases and J by 10 bases, with 16 bases left in between. The DNA of the CDR3 is TGTGCCAGCAGCCCCCCGGCGGCTAGTCCGCAGTATTTT. This encodes CASSPPAASPQYF.

This clonotype was seen many times. This chain joins TRBV28 and TRBJ2-7, with TRBD1 as a possible D gene (6 bases). Trimming cost V 6 bases and J 2 bases, with 17 bases left between them. The CDR3 is 15 residues long. Germline V lookup: CDR1 MDHEN, CDR2 SYDVKM. The chain's CDR3 is CASSQRQATTYEQYF. Written as DNA, the CDR3 is TGTGCCAGCAGCCAACGACAGGCAACCACCTACGAGCAGTACTTC.

V is TRBV12-3 or TRBV12-4 and J is TRBJ2-5, with 8 bases identical to TRBD2. The CDR3 loop spans 15 amino acids. The V segment lost 2 bases and the J segment 1 base; nucleotides outside the gene matches: 3. The CDR3 reads CASSLRAGAQETQYF. CDR3 nucleotides: TGTGCCAGCAGTTTACGAGCGGGAGCCCAAGAGACCCAGTACTTC.

This clonotype showed up many times. This sequence joins TRBV7-9 and TRBJ2-3, with 8 positions matching TRBD2. The V segment lost 4 bases and the J segment 1 base; nucleotides outside the gene matches: 4. The CDR3 is made up of 15 amino acids. The germline CDR1 and CDR2 sequences are SEHNR and FQNEAQ (reference sequence). The CDR3 loop reads CASSSTGLGTDTQYF. CDR3 sequence (DNA): TGTGCCAGCAGCTCAACGGGACTAGGCACAGATACGCAGTATTTT.

This clonotype was observed many times. This chain uses TRBV28 with TRBJ1-4, with D uncertain. V was clipped by 4 bases and J by 4 bases, with 10 bases between them. The CDR3 extends over 14 amino acids. CDR1 and CDR2 (germline): MDHEN, SYDVKM. In DNA, the CDR3 is TGTGCCAGCAGTTCGGGTCCGAATAATGAAAAACTGTTTTTT. This gives the protein CASSSGPNNEKLFF. The whole variable domain, remainder taken from reference TRBV28 and TRBJ1-4, is DVKVTQSSRYLVKRTGEKVFLECVQDMDHENMFWYRQDPGLGLRLIYFSYDVKMKEKGDIPEGYSVSREKKERFSLILESASTNQTSMYLCASSSGPNNEKLFFGSGTQLSVL.

The V call is TRBV7-2, the J call TRBJ2-2, with a weak D call TRBD2 (6 bases). The V gene's germline CDR1 is SGHTA and CDR2 FQGNSA. V lost 5 bases, J lost 7 bases, and 20 bases lay in between. This CDR3 comprises 16 residues. The CDR3 protein is CASSQVEGWVRGELFF. CDR3 in DNA: TGTGCCAGCAGCCAGGTGGAGGGGTGGGTTCGCGGGGAGCTGTTTTTT.

At least ten counts were recorded for this clonotype. V and J are TRBV7-2 and TRBJ1-1, with a possible D match to TRBD1 (5 bases). V dropped 5 bases and J dropped 6 bases, with 22 bases sitting between them. The CDR3 is made up of 16 amino acids. Looked up from germline, CDR1 is SGHTA and CDR2 is FQGNSA. The CDR3 region is CASSLGIWGSTAEAFF. The CDR3, as DNA: TGTGCCAGCAGCCTCGGAATCTGGGGCTCAACGGCTGAAGCTTTCTTT.